These 32 T cell receptor beta chains were all obtained from the same sample, sequenced in a study of T cell changes during pregnancy in multiple sclerosis. Assay: immunoSEQ multiplex PCR; the TCRdb copy retains only in-frame clones and omits some. Among roughly 36,000 clones, around 90% were seen once, and the ten largest hold 3.5% to 5.5%. The sequencing used peripheral blood, collected in the second trimester of pregnancy. The source of these receptors is a female donor in good health, enrolled as a control in a pregnancy study.

The DNA for the CDR3 is TGTGCCAGCAGTAGGGACAGGGTGGATGAGCAGTTCTTC. This translates into CASSRDRVDEQFF. The chain recombines TRBV6-4 with TRBJ2-1; 9 bases are shared with TRBD1. CDR3 length: 13 residues. After removal of 5 bases from V and 8 bases from J, the junction contained 4 bases not matched to a gene. CDR1 and CDR2 from the germline V gene are MRHNA and SNTAGT.

The chain couples TRBV11-2 to TRBJ1-4; D is uncertain. Germline CDR1 reads SGHAT; CDR2 reads FQNNGV. V lost 3 bases and J lost 0, with 11 bases in between. The CDR3 is 16 amino acids. CDR3 coding DNA: TGTGCCAGCAGCTTTGGAGAGGCTCCAACTAATGAAAAACTGTTTTTT. Its translation is CASSFGEAPTNEKLFF.

The chain recombines TRBV7-9 with TRBJ1-6; D gene ambiguous. The germline V and J ends were trimmed by 2 bases and 13 bases, with 18 bases remaining between them. The CDR3 extends over 15 amino acids. Germline loops: CDR1 SEHNR, CDR2 FQNEAQ (reference sequence). CDR3 sequence: CASSLSGQAGLPLHF. CDR3 DNA sequence: TGTGCCAGCAGCTTAAGCGGGCAGGCCGGGCTCCCCCTCCACTTT.

V gene TRBV7-3 combines with J gene TRBJ2-1, with D possibly TRBD1 on 5 matching bases. This CDR3 has 14 residues. Germline CDR1 reads SGHTA; CDR2 reads FQGTGA. V was trimmed by 2 bases and J by 10 bases, leaving 15 bases between them. This CDR3 is CASSLALGVGEQFF. The CDR3 coding sequence is TGTGCCAGCAGCTTAGCCCTAGGGGTCGGGGAGCAGTTCTTC. The variable domain in full, with the rest retrieved from reference TRBV7-3 and TRBJ2-1, is GAGVSQTPSNKVTEKGKYVELRCDPISGHTALYWYRQSLGQGPEFLIYFQGTGAADDSGLPNDRFFAVRPEGSVSTLKIQRTERGDSAVYLCASSLALGVGEQFFGPGTRLTVL.

The chain is built from TRBV10-1 and TRBJ2-1; 7 bases agree with TRBD1. The CDR3 runs 14 residues. Germline loops: CDR1 WNHNN, CDR2 SYGVQD (reference sequence). V shed 8 bases, J shed 3 bases, and the junction held 7 bases outside the gene matches. CDR3 loop: CASEGQALYNEQFF. For the CDR3, the DNA is TGCGCCAGCGAAGGACAGGCCCTCTACAATGAGCAGTTCTTC.

This rearrangement joins TRBV19 to TRBJ2-2, with D maybe TRBD1 (8 bases). The CDR3 contains 17 residues. CDR1 LNHDA and CDR2 SQIVND come from the germline V gene (reference sequence). V gave up 6 bases and J gave up 3 bases, with 20 bases separating them. The CDR3 bases are TGTGCCAGTAGACGGACAGGGAAGGCGGGGGACACCGGGGAGCTGTTTTTT. As protein: CASRRTGKAGDTGELFF.

V gene TRBV6-1 combines with J gene TRBJ1-3; D call uncertain. V lost 6 bases, J lost 1 base, and 13 bases lay in between. This CDR3 is 15 amino acids long. Germline CDR1 and CDR2: MNHNS and SASEGT. The CDR3 DNA follows: TGTGCCAGCAGCGTCTACAGCAATTCTGGAAACACCATATATTTT. It specifies CASSVYSNSGNTIYF.

This chain links TRBV5-6 with TRBJ2-5; possibly TRBD1 for D (6 bases). Germline V gene sequence: CDR1 SGHDT, CDR2 YYEEEE. The CDR3 is made up of 13 amino acids. Trimming took off 1 base at V and 3 bases at J, with 7 bases between the two ends. DNA of the CDR3: TGTGCCAGCAGCTTGAACAGGGAAGAGACCCAGTACTTC. Translated: CASSLNREETQYF.

The J gene is TRBJ1-1, the V gene TRBV19; D possibly corresponds to TRBD1 (6 bases). This CDR3 comprises 13 residues. Trimming cost V 3 bases and J 5 bases, with 10 bases left between them. Germline V gives CDR1 LNHDA, CDR2 SQIVND (reference sequence). The CDR3 is CASSIGQGTEAFF. The CDR3 region has the DNA TGTGCCAGTAGTATTGGGCAGGGGACTGAAGCTTTCTTT.

The V call is TRBV19, the J call TRBJ1-2, with 8 bases identical to TRBD1. The germline CDR1 and CDR2 sequences are LNHDA and SQIVND (reference sequence). The CDR3 contains 15 residues. J lost 8 bases, V lost 7 bases, and 15 bases had no gene match. This CDR3 reads CASTLTQGATGGYTF. The CDR3 coding sequence is TGTGCCAGTACCCTGACCCAGGGGGCAACCGGAGGCTACACCTTC.

The rearrangement links TRBV11-3 to TRBJ2-3; 12 nucleotides line up with TRBD2. The germline V gene encodes CDR1 SGHNT and CDR2 YENEEA. The CDR3 has 15 amino acids. The V segment lost 2 bases and the J segment 4 bases; nucleotides outside the gene matches: 1. CDR3 in amino acids: CASSLLAGGPDTQYF. For the CDR3, the DNA is TGTGCCAGCAGCTTACTAGCGGGGGGGCCAGATACGCAGTATTTT.

The V and J genes are TRBV6-5 and TRBJ2-2; weak D call: TRBD2 (5 bases). Germline V gene data show CDR1 as MNHEY and CDR2 as SVGAGI. There are 15 residues in the CDR3. Between the trimmed V and J ends, which lost 7 bases and 4 bases, there was a span of 16 bases. CDR3 DNA sequence: TGTGCCAGCACCGCACTAGAGGAAGGCACCGGGGAGCTGTTTTTT. Its translation is CASTALEEGTGELFF.

V and J are TRBV30 and TRBJ2-3; possible D gene TRBD2, 5 bases. CDR1 and CDR2 (germline): GTSNPN, SVGIG (reference sequence). V lost 2 bases, J lost 3 bases, and 12 bases lay in between. The CDR3 has 14 amino acids. In DNA, the CDR3 is TGTGCCTGGAGTAAGCTAGCAGCTACAGATACGCAGTATTTT. This encodes CAWSKLAATDTQYF.

The genes are TRBV6-6 and TRBJ2-7; 10 bases fit TRBD1. V lost 5 bases to trimming and J lost 4 bases; unmatched junction nucleotides: 8. Germline CDR1 reads MNHNY; CDR2 reads SVGAGI (reference sequence). This CDR3 has 15 amino acids. For the CDR3, the DNA is TGTGCCAGCAGTCCCTCGCGGGACAGGGGTTACGAGCAGTACTTC. Amino acids: CASSPSRDRGYEQYF.

On this clone itself: One end of the junction fails to match germline, which may point to a read error. V usage is TRBV18 and J usage is TRBJ2-1, with 8 bases matching TRBD2. Looked up from germline, CDR1 is KGHSH and CDR2 is LQKENI. The CDR3 sequence is 17 residues long. CDR3 sequence (DNA): TGTGCCAGCTCACCACGCGATCGGGGGGGAAACTACAATGAGCAGCTCTTC. It codes for CASSPRDRGGNYNEQLF.

J is TRBJ1-2 and V is TRBV19; 9 nucleotides align to TRBD1. This CDR3 is built from 15 residues. The ends lost 6 bases at V and 1 base at J; junction bases unmatched: 6. Germline values: CDR1 LNHDA, CDR2 SQIVND (reference sequence). CDR3 nucleotide sequence: TGTGCCAGTAGGCCCGGGACAGGGTTTAACTATGGCTACACCTTC. This codes for CASRPGTGFNYGYTF.

The CDR3 nucleotides read TGTGCCAGCAGCGCTACTAGCTACAATGAGCAGTTCTTC. It codes for CASSATSYNEQFF. The chain combines TRBV6-4 with TRBJ2-1; maybe TRBD2 (5 bases). The germline CDR1 and CDR2 sequences are MRHNA and SNTAGT. CDR3 size: 13 residues. V was cut by 6 bases and J by 3 bases, with 9 bases left in between.

This clone was seen once. The gene calls are TRBV6-6 and TRBJ2-7; 10 bases fit TRBD1. The CDR3 spans 16 residues. The germline V gene encodes CDR1 MNHNY and CDR2 SVGAGI (reference sequence). The J segment lost 2 bases and the V segment lost 6 bases, leaving 10 bases of the junction unmatched. Written as DNA, the CDR3 is TGTGCCAGCAGGCCGCTACCGGGACAGGGGACCTACGAGCAGTACTTC. This encodes CASRPLPGQGTYEQYF.

V usage is TRBV5-4 and J usage is TRBJ2-3; the D gene is possibly TRBD1 (5 bases). This CDR3 contains 14 residues. From germline, CDR1 is SGHNT and CDR2 YYREEE (reference sequence). Trimming shortened V by 4 bases and J by 5 bases, and 14 bases separated the two germline ends. CDR3 sequence reads: CASSRGPQGDTQYF. As DNA, the CDR3 is TGTGCCAGCAGCAGGGGTCCCCAGGGAGATACGCAGTATTTT.

The V gene is TRBV6-1, the J gene TRBJ2-1, with 8 bases fitting TRBD2. Trimming cost V 1 base and J 3 bases; bases outside gene matches: 2. Germline assignment: CDR1 MNHNS and CDR2 SASEGT. This CDR3 contains 15 residues. CDR3 DNA sequence: TGTGCCAGCAGTGAAGTAGCGGGAAGCTACAATGAGCAGTTCTTC. As protein: CASSEVAGSYNEQFF.

This chain joins TRBV5-8 and TRBJ2-1; 7 nucleotides line up with TRBD2. V was pared by 4 bases and J by 6 bases, with 13 bases of the junction left unmatched. This CDR3 comprises 16 residues. The germline CDR1 and CDR2 sequences are SGHTS and YDEGEE. The CDR3 sequence is CASSSQRDGFRNEQFF. DNA of the CDR3: TGTGCCAGCAGCAGCCAGCGGGACGGGTTTCGCAATGAGCAGTTCTTC.

This sequence joins TRBV5-1 and TRBJ2-2; possible D gene TRBD2, 5 bases. CDR1 is SGHRS, CDR2 YFSETQ, per germline. This CDR3 contains 13 residues. The V end lost 7 bases, the J end lost 1 base, and 8 bases lay between the germline ends. The CDR3 protein is CASPAENTGELFF. For the CDR3, the DNA is TGCGCCAGCCCAGCGGAGAACACCGGGGAGCTGTTTTTT.

The chain uses TRBV6-4 and TRBJ1-4; perhaps TRBD1 as D (6 bases). The CDR3 runs to 14 residues. Trimming cost V 6 bases and J 8 bases, with 16 bases left between them. The germline V gene encodes CDR1 MRHNA and CDR2 SNTAGT. Written as DNA, the CDR3 is TGTGCCAGCAGCCCCAACGGGAGGGGGGAAAAACTGTTTTTT. It is translated as CASSPNGRGEKLFF.

The chain employs TRBV13 and TRBJ2-7, with D possibly TRBD1 on 5 matching bases. This CDR3 has 14 amino acids. CDR1 is PRHDT, CDR2 FYEKMQ, per germline (reference sequence). Trimming removed 2 bases from V and 5 bases from J, with 13 bases in between. The CDR3: CASSLRFRGDEQYF. CDR3 nucleotides: TGTGCCAGCAGCTTAAGGTTTAGGGGCGACGAGCAGTACTTC.

The chain has TRBV6-1 and TRBJ1-4; 7 nucleotides line up with TRBD1. Germline CDR1 and CDR2: MNHNS and SASEGT. The V gene end was trimmed by 0 bases and the J gene end by 7 bases; junction bases not matched to a gene: 5. CDR3 length: 15 residues. The CDR3 here is CASSEALSGGEKLFF. CDR3 nucleotide sequence: TGTGCCAGCAGTGAAGCACTATCAGGGGGTGAAAAACTGTTTTTT.

The gene calls are TRBV4-1 and TRBJ2-5, with 9 nucleotides matching TRBD1. After removal of 4 bases from V and 1 base from J, the junction contained 13 bases not matched to a gene. Germline V gene sequence: CDR1 MGHRA, CDR2 YSYEKL. CDR3 length equals 18 residues. The DNA of the CDR3 is TGCGCCAGCAGCCTTCTTCAAGGGACAGGGAGTAGCCAAGAGACCCAGTACTTC. This encodes CASSLLQGTGSSQETQYF.

This CDR3 is CASRPPGQGRGYGYTF. The CDR3 DNA reads as TGTGCCAGCCGGCCCCCGGGACAGGGGAGGGGCTATGGCTACACCTTC. The V gene is TRBV28, the J gene TRBJ1-2, with 10 bases that match TRBD1. Trimming at V came to 8 bases and at J to 4 bases, leaving 13 bases not matched to a gene. The CDR3 length is 16 residues. Looked up from germline, CDR1 is MDHEN and CDR2 is SYDVKM.

The chain employs TRBV6-6 and TRBJ1-3; D is possibly TRBD1 (5 bases). Germline-derived CDR1 and CDR2 are MNHNY and SVGAGI (reference sequence). V lost 0 bases and J lost 3, with 9 bases in between. The CDR3 has 15 residues. The CDR3: CASSYSQGSGNTIYF. CDR3 bases: TGTGCCAGCAGTTACTCCCAGGGAAGTGGAAACACCATATATTTT.

This chain uses TRBV4-2 with TRBJ1-2; perhaps TRBD1 as D (5 bases). Germline CDR1 and CDR2: LGHNA and YNFKEQ. V lost 4 bases to trimming and J lost 6 bases, with 18 bases between them. The CDR3 runs to 15 residues. The CDR3 is CASSPSGGGGDGYTF. The CDR3 bases are TGTGCCAGCAGCCCATCCGGGGGGGGAGGGGATGGCTACACCTTC.

The chain combines TRBV7-2 with TRBJ2-7, with D tentatively TRBD1 (5 bases). Germline V CDR1 and CDR2: SGHTA, FQGNSA. V was clipped by 4 bases and J by 3 bases, with 7 bases between them. The CDR3 contains 12 residues. The CDR3 nucleotides read TGTGCCAGCAGCTCCACAGGCTACGAGCAGTACTTC. This sequence encodes CASSSTGYEQYF.

J is TRBJ1-3 and V is TRBV28; TRBD1 aligns across 7 bases. V was pared by 7 bases and J by 0 bases, with 6 bases of the junction left unmatched. Germline CDR1 MDHEN, CDR2 SYDVKM. The CDR3 runs 15 residues. The CDR3 loop reads CASNYDRVSGNTIYF. In DNA form, the CDR3 reads TGTGCCAGCAACTACGACAGGGTCTCTGGAAACACCATATATTTT. Complete variable domain (other parts from reference TRBV28 and TRBJ1-3): DVKVTQSSRYLVKRTGEKVFLECVQDMDHENMFWYRQDPGLGLRLIYFSYDVKMKEKGDIPEGYSVSREKKERFSLILESASTNQTSMYLCASNYDRVSGNTIYFGEGSWLTVV.

The rearrangement uses TRBV4-1 and TRBJ2-1, with D perhaps TRBD2 (5 bases). V was clipped by 4 bases and J by 10 bases, with 8 bases between them. Germline loops: CDR1 MGHRA, CDR2 YSYEKL. CDR3 length equals 11 residues. In DNA form, the CDR3 reads TGCGCCAGCAGCCTGACTAACGAGCAGTTCTTC. Translation gives CASSLTNEQFF.